The next 7 T cell receptor beta chains were all read from a single sample in a study of blood T cell repertoires in COVID-19. The protocol was immunoSEQ multiplex PCR, while the TCRdb copy is restricted to in-frame clones and leaves out a portion. The sample carries roughly 300,000 clones, roughly four fifths recorded once. The sequenced sample was peripheral blood. All receptors derive from a woman between 50 and 59 years old who had recovered from COVID-19.

This chain joins TRBV28 and TRBJ1-4; a weak D match, TRBD1 (6 bases). The CDR3 extends over 14 amino acids. From germline, CDR1 is MDHEN and CDR2 SYDVKM. V was trimmed by 5 bases and J by 4 bases, leaving 11 bases between them. CDR3 DNA: TGTGCCAGCAGTAGGGACACCTATAATGAAAAACTGTTTTTT. Residues: CASSRDTYNEKLFF. Full variable domain (remainder filled in from reference TRBV28 and TRBJ1-4): DVKVTQSSRYLVKRTGEKVFLECVQDMDHENMFWYRQDPGLGLRLIYFSYDVKMKEKGDIPEGYSVSREKKERFSLILESASTNQTSMYLCASSRDTYNEKLFFGSGTQLSVL.

The chain is built from TRBV7-2 and TRBJ2-3; D is unresolved. Deletions cut 0 bases from V and 0 bases from J, with 7 bases between. The CDR3 consists of 15 residues. Germline CDR1 is SGHTA and CDR2 is FQGNSA. The DNA of the CDR3 is TGTGCCAGCAGCTTAGCGGGCAGTAGCACAGATACGCAGTATTTT. It encodes CASSLAGSSTDTQYF.

This CDR3 reads CASSRLHSDTQYF. CDR3 DNA sequence: TGTGCCAGCAGCCGACTACATTCCGATACGCAGTATTTT. The chain is built from TRBV7-3 and TRBJ2-3; D perhaps matches TRBD2 (5 bases). The CDR3 is 13 residues long. The V end lost 5 bases, the J end lost 6 bases, and 12 bases lay between the germline ends. Germline assignment: CDR1 SGHTA and CDR2 FQGTGA.

This clone was counted a single time. This chain links TRBV7-2 with TRBJ1-2; no definite D call. This CDR3 has 14 amino acids. CDR1 SGHTA and CDR2 FQGNSA come from the germline V gene. V was pared by 5 bases and J by 8 bases, with 18 bases between. CDR3 loop: CASSTDGGSRGYTF. The CDR3 bases are TGTGCCAGCAGCACGGACGGAGGGAGTCGGGGCTACACCTTC.

CDR3 sequence: CARRASGGETQYF. The CDR3 bases are TGTGCCAGGAGGGCTAGCGGGGGAGAGACCCAGTACTTC. The chain couples TRBV5-8 to TRBJ2-5; 10 nucleotides agree with TRBD2. The CDR3 loop spans 13 amino acids. The trim removed 8 bases at V and 4 bases at J, leaving 5 bases unmatched. The germline V gene encodes CDR1 SGHTS and CDR2 YDEGEE.

This chain links TRBV19 with TRBJ1-2; D remains ambiguous. The CDR3 spans 13 residues. Germline V gene lookup returns CDR1 LNHDA and CDR2 SQIVND (reference sequence). Trimming removed 3 bases at V and 2 bases at J, with 7 bases between. The CDR3 region is CASSMSSNYGYTF. CDR3 DNA sequence: TGTGCCAGTAGTATGTCCTCCAACTATGGCTACACCTTC.

The chain couples TRBV7-9 to TRBJ1-3; possible D gene TRBD1, 6 bases. Germline CDR1 is SEHNR and CDR2 is FQNEAQ (reference sequence). This CDR3 has 15 residues. The V and J ends lost 4 bases and 2 bases respectively, with 12 bases between them. CDR3 in amino acids: CASSSQGITGNTIYF. The CDR3 nucleotides read TGTGCCAGCAGCTCACAGGGTATTACTGGAAACACCATATATTTT.